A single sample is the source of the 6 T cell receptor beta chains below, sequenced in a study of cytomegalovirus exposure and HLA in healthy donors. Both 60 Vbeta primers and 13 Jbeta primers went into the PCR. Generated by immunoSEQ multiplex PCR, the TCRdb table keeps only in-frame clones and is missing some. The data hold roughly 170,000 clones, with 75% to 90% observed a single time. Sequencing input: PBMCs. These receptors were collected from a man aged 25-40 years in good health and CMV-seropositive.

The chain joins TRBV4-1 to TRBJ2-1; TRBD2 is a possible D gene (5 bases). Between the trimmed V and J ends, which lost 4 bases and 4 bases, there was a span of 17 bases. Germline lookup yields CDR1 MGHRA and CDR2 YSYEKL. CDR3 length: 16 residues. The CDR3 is CASSLLGITTYNEQFF. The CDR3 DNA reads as TGCGCCAGCAGCCTTCTCGGGATAACCACTTACAATGAGCAGTTCTTC.

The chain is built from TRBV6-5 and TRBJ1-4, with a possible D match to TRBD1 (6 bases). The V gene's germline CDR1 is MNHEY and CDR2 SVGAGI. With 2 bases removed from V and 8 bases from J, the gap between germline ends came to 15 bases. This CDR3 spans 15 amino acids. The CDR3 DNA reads TGTGCCAGCAGTTACACTAGGTCAGGGGCGGAAAAACTGTTTTTT. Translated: CASSYTRSGAEKLFF.

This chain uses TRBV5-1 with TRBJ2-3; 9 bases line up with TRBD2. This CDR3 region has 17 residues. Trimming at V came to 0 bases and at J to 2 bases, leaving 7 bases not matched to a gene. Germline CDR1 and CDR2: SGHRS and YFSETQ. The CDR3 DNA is TGCGCCAGCAGCTTGGACGGCGGGGGGGCCGACACAGATACGCAGTATTTT. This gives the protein CASSLDGGGADTDTQYF.

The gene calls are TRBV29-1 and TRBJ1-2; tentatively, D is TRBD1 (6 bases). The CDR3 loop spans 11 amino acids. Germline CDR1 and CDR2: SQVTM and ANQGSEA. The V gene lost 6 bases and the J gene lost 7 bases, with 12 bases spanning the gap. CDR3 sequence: CSVQDRTGYTF. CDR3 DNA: TGCAGCGTCCAGGACAGAACTGGCTACACCTTC.

CDR3 nucleotide sequence: TGTGCCAGCTCATTCACCGGGACTAGGATAGGGGGTTTACACAATGAGCAGTTCTTC. Amino acid sequence: CASSFTGTRIGGLHNEQFF. The rearrangement joins TRBV18 to TRBJ2-1; 8 nucleotides line up with TRBD2. The V and J ends lost 5 bases and 5 bases, in that order; junction bases with no gene match: 20. The CDR3 runs to 19 residues. Germline CDR1 and CDR2: KGHSH and LQKENI.

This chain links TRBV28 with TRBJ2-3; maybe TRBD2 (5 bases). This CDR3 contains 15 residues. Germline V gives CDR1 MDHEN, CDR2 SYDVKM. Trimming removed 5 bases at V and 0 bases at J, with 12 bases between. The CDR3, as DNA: TGTGCCAGCAGTGCGCTGGGCGGGAGCACAGATACGCAGTATTTT. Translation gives CASSALGGSTDTQYF.